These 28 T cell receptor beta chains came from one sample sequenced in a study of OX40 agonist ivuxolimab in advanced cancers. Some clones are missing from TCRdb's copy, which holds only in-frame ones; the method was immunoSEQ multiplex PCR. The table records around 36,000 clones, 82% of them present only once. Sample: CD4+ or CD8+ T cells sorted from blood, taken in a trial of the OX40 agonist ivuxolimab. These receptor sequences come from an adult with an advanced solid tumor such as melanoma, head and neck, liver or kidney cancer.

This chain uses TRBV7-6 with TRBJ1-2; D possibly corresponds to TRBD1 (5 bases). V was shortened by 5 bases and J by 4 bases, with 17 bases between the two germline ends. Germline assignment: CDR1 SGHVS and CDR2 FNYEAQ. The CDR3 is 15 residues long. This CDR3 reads CASSPSGGGFYGYTF. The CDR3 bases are TGTGCCAGCAGCCCCTCCGGGGGAGGGTTCTATGGCTACACCTTC. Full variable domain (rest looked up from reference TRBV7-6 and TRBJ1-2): GAGVSQSPRYKVTKRGQDVALRCDPISGHVSLYWYRQALGQGPEFLTYFNYEAQQDKSGLPNDRFSAERPEGSISTLTIQRTEQRDSAMYRCASSPSGGGFYGYTFGSGTRLTVV.

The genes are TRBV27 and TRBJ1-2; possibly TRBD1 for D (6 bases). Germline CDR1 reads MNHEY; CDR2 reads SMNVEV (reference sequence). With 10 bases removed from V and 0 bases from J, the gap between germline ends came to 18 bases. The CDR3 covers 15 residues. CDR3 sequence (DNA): TGTGCCACCGCACCGGGGACAAATACTAACTATGGCTACACCTTC. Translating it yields CATAPGTNTNYGYTF.

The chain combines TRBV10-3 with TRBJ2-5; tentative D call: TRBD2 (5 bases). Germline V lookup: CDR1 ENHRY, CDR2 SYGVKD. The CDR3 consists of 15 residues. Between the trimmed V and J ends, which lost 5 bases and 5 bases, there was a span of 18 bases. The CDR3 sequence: CAISTAESPHETQYF. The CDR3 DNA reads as TGTGCCATCAGTACAGCGGAGAGTCCCCATGAGACCCAGTACTTC.

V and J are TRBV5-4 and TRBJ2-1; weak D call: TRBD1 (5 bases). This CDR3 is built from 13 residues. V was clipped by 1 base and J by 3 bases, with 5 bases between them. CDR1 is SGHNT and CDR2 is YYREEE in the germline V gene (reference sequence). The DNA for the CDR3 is TGTGCCAGCAGCTTGCAGGGCTACAATGAGCAGTTCTTC. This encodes CASSLQGYNEQFF.

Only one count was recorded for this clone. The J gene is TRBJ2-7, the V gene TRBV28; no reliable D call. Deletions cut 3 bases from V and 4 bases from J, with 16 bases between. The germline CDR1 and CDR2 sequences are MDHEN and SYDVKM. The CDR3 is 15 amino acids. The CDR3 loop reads CASSFAARRIYEQYF. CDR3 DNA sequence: TGTGCCAGCAGTTTCGCCGCTCGACGAATTTACGAGCAGTACTTC.

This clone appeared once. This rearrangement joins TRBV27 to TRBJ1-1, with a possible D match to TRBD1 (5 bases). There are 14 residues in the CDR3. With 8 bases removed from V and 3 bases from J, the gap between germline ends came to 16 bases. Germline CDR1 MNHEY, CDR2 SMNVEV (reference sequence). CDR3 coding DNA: TGTGCCAGCTTCCCGATCGGGGCGGACACTGAAGCTTTCTTT. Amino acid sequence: CASFPIGADTEAFF.

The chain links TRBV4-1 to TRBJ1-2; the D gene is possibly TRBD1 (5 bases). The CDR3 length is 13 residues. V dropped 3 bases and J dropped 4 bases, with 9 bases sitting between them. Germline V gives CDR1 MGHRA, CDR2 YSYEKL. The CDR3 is CASSQVTGYGYTF. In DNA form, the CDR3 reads TGCGCCAGCAGCCAGGTAACAGGCTATGGCTACACCTTC.

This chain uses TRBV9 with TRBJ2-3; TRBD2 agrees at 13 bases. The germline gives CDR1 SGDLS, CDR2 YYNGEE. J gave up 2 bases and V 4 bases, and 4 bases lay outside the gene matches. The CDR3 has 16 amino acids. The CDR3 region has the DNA TGTGCCAGCAGCATACTAGCGGGAGGGTCCACAGATACGCAGTATTTT. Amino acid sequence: CASSILAGGSTDTQYF.

CDR3: CASSPSLAGGYNEQFF. For the CDR3, the DNA is TGTGCCAGCAGCCCTTCCCTAGCGGGGGGATACAATGAGCAGTTCTTC. The chain couples TRBV11-3 to TRBJ2-1; 11 nucleotides agree with TRBD2. V shed 5 bases, J shed 4 bases, and the junction held 7 bases outside the gene matches. The CDR3 length is 16 residues. Germline-derived CDR1 and CDR2 are SGHNT and YENEEA. Full variable domain (rest looked up from reference TRBV11-3 and TRBJ2-1): EAGVVQSPRYKIIEKKQPVAFWCNPISGHNTLYWYLQNLGQGPELLIRYENEEAVDDSQLPKDRFSAERLKGVDSTLKIQPAELGDSAVYLCASSPSLAGGYNEQFFGPGTRLTVL.

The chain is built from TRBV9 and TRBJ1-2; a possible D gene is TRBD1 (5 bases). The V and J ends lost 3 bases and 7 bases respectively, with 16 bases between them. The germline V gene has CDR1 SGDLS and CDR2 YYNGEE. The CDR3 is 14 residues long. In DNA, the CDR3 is TGTGCCAGCAGCGCCAGCCAGGGTGCTTCTGGCTACACCTTC. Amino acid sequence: CASSASQGASGYTF.

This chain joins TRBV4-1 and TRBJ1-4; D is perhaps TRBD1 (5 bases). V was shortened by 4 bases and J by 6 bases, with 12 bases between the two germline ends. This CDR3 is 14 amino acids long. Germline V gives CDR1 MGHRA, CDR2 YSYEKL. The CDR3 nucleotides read TGCGCCAGCAGCCCGTATCAAGGGGATGAAAAACTGTTTTTT. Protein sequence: CASSPYQGDEKLFF.

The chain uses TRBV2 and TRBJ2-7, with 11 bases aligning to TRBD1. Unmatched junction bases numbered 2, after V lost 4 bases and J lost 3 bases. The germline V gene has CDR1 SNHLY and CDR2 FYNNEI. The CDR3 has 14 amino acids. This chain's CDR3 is CASSAGTGGYEQYF. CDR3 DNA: TGTGCCAGCAGTGCCGGGACAGGGGGCTACGAGCAGTACTTC.

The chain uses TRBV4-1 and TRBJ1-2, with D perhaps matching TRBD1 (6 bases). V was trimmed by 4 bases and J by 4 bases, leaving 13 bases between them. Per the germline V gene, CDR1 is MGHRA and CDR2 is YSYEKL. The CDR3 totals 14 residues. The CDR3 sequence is CASSPDSRLYGYTF. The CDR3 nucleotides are TGCGCCAGCAGCCCGGACAGCCGACTCTATGGCTACACCTTC.

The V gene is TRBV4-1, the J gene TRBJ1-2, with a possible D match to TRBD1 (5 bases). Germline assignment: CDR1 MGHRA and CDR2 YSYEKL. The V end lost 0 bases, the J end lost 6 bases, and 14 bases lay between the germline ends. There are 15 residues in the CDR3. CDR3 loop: CASSQDGGESNGYTF. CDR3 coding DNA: TGCGCCAGCAGCCAAGATGGGGGGGAGAGTAATGGCTACACCTTC.

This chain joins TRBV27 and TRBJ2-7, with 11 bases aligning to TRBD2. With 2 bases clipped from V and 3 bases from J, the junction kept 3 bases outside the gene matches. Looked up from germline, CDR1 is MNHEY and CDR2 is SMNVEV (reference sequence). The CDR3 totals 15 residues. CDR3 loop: CASSLDGLAGYEQYF. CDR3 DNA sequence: TGTGCCAGCAGTTTAGACGGACTAGCGGGCTACGAGCAGTACTTC.

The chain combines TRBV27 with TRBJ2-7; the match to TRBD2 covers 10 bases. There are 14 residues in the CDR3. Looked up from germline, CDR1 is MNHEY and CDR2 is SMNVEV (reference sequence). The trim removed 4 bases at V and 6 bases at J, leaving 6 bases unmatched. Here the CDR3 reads CASSSGTSVFEQYF. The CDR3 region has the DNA TGTGCCAGCAGTTCAGGGACTAGCGTCTTCGAGCAGTACTTC.

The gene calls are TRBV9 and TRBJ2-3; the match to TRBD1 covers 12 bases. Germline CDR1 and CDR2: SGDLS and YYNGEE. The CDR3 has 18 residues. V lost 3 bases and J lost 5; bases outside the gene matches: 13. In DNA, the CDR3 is TGTGCCAGCAGCGCCTACCCTCCGGGACAGGGGGCGGAAGATACGCAGTATTTT. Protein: CASSAYPPGQGAEDTQYF.

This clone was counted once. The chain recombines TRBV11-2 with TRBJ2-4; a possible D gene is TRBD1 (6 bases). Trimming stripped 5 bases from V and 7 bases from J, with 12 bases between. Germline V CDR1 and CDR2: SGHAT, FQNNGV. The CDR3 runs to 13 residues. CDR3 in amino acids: CASSPIDRNIQYF. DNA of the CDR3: TGTGCCAGCAGCCCGATCGACAGGAACATTCAGTACTTC.

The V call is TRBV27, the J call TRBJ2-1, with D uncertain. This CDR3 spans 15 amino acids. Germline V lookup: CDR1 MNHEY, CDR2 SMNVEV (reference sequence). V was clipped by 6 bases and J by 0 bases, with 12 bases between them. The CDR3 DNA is TGTGCCAGCAGCCCGGGCAGTCTCTCCTACAATGAGCAGTTCTTC. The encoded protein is CASSPGSLSYNEQFF.

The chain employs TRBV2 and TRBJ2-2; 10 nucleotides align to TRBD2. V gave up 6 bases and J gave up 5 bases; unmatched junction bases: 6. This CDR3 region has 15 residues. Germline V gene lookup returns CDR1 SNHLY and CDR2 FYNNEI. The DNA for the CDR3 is TGTGCCAGCAGCCGGGGACTAGCGCCGACCGGGGAGCTGTTTTTT. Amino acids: CASSRGLAPTGELFF.

As DNA, the CDR3 is TGTGCCAGCAGTTTCGGGGGGGTTTCCTACAATGAGCAGTTCTTC. Its translation: CASSFGGVSYNEQFF. The chain recombines TRBV27 with TRBJ2-1; 8 bases line up with TRBD2. Trimming at V came to 3 bases and at J to 1 base, leaving 2 bases not matched to a gene. Looked up from germline, CDR1 is MNHEY and CDR2 is SMNVEV (reference sequence). The CDR3 is 15 amino acids.

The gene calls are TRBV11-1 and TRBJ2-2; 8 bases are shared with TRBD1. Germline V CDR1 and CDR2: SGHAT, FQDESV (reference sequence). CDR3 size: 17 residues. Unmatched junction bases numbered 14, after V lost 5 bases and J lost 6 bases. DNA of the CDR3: TGTGCCAGCAGCCAACGGATGCTGACAGGGGTCGCCGGGGAGCTGTTTTTT. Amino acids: CASSQRMLTGVAGELFF.

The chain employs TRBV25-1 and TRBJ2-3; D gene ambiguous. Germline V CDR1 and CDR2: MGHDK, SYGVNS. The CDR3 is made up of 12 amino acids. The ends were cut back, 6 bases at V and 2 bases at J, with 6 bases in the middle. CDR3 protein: CASRDTTDTQYF. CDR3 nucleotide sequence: TGTGCCAGCAGAGACACCACAGATACGCAGTATTTT.

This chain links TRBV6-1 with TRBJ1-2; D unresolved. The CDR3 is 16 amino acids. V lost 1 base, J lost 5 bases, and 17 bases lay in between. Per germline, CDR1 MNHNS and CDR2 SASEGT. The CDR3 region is CASSEVRTALGYGYTF. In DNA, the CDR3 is TGTGCCAGCAGTGAAGTTAGGACGGCCCTGGGTTATGGCTACACCTTC.

The CDR3 sequence is CASGGLSSYNEQFF. DNA for the CDR3: TGTGCCAGCGGGGGACTAAGCTCCTACAATGAGCAGTTCTTC. The rearrangement joins TRBV7-6 to TRBJ2-1; TRBD2 matches 7 bases. This CDR3 region has 14 residues. Trimming cost V 8 bases and J 0 bases; bases outside gene matches: 4. Per the germline V gene, CDR1 is SGHVS and CDR2 is FNYEAQ. Combining the CDR3 with reference TRBV7-6 and TRBJ2-1 gives the whole variable domain GAGVSQSPRYKVTKRGQDVALRCDPISGHVSLYWYRQALGQGPEFLTYFNYEAQQDKSGLPNDRFSAERPEGSISTLTIQRTEQRDSAMYRCASGGLSSYNEQFFGPGTRLTVL.

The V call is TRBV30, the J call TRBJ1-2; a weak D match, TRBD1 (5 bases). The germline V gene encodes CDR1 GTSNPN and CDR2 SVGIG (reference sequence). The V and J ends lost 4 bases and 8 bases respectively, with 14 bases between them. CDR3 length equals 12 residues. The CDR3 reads CAWTKGQYGYTF. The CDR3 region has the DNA TGTGCCTGGACTAAGGGGCAGTACGGCTACACCTTC.

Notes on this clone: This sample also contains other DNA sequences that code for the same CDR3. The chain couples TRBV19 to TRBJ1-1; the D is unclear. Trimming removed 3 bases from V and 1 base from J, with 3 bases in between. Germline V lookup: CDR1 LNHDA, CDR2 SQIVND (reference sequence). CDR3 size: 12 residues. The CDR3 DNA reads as TGTGCCAGTAGTATTGGGAACACTGAAGCTTTCTTT. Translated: CASSIGNTEAFF.

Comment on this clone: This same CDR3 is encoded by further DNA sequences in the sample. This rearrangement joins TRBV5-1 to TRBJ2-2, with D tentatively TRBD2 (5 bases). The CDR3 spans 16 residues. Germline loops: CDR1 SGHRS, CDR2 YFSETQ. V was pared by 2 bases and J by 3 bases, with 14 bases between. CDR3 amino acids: CASSLPWAGDTGELFF. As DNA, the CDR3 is TGCGCCAGCAGCTTACCGTGGGCCGGGGACACCGGGGAGCTGTTTTTT. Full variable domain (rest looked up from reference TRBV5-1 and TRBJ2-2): KAGVTQTPRYLIKTRGQQVTLSCSPISGHRSVSWYQQTPGQGLQFLFEYFSETQRNKGNFPGRFSGRQFSNSRSEMNVSTLELGDSALYLCASSLPWAGDTGELFFGEGSRLTVL.